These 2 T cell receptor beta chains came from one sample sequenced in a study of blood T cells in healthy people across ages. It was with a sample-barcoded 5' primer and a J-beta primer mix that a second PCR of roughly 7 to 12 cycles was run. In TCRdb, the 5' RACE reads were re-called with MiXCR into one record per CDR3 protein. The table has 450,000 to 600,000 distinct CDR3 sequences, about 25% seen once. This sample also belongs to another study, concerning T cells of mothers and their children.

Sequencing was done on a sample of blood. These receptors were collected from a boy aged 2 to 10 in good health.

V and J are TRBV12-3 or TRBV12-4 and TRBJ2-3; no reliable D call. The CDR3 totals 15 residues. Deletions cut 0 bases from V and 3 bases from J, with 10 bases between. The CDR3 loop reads CASSLAMERTDTQYF. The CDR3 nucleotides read TGTGCCAGCAGTTTAGCCATGGAGAGAACAGATACGCAGTATTTT.

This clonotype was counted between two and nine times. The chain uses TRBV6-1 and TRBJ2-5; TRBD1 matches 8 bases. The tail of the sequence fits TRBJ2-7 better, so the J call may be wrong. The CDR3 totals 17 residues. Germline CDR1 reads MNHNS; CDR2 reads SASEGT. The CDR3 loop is CASSLAYRDRPSYEQYF. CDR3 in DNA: TGTGCCAGCAGTCTCGCCTACCGGGACAGGCCCTCCTACGAGCAGTACTTC.